These 27 T cell receptor beta chains originate from one sample sequenced in a study of memory CD4+ T cells and cytomegalovirus serostatus. Some clones are missing from TCRdb's copy, which holds only in-frame ones; the method was immunoSEQ multiplex PCR. The sample shows around 50,000 clones, roughly 81% of them seen only once. The sort gate was single viable CD3+CD4+CD8-CD45RO+ cells for memory CD4+ T cells. Sequencing input: memory CD4+ T cells from blood. These receptors originate from an adult in good health and CMV-seronegative.

This clone is medium-sized within its sample. The genes are TRBV6-5 and TRBJ1-4; TRBD1 might be the D (5 bases). In germline, CDR1 is MNHEY, CDR2 SVGAGI. Trimming took off 6 bases at V and 3 bases at J, with 14 bases between the two ends. CDR3 size: 15 residues. CDR3 sequence reads: CASSRQGGSNEKLFF. CDR3 nucleotide sequence: TGTGCCAGCAGCCGCCAGGGTGGATCTAATGAAAAACTGTTTTTT.

DNA for the CDR3: TGTGCCAGCAGTAAACAGGGGATAGGGGGCTACACCTTC. As protein: CASSKQGIGGYTF. The V call is TRBV27, the J call TRBJ1-2; 7 bases map to TRBD1. Germline CDR1 MNHEY, CDR2 SMNVEV (reference sequence). This CDR3 is 13 amino acids long. V shed 5 bases, J shed 8 bases, and the junction held 8 bases outside the gene matches.

This chain uses TRBV30 with TRBJ2-7; D is perhaps TRBD1 or TRBD2 (6 bases each). CDR3 size: 14 residues. In germline, CDR1 is GTSNPN, CDR2 SVGIG (reference sequence). Trimming stripped 0 bases from V and 5 bases from J, with 14 bases between. The CDR3 sequence: CAWSVKGGKDEQYF. In DNA form, the CDR3 reads TGTGCCTGGAGTGTTAAGGGGGGTAAAGACGAGCAGTACTTC.

The chain couples TRBV11-2 to TRBJ2-3; TRBD2 might be the D (5 bases). Germline CDR1 is SGHAT and CDR2 is FQNNGV. The ends were cut back, 4 bases at V and 4 bases at J, with 9 bases in the middle. The CDR3 is made up of 13 amino acids. In nucleotides, the CDR3 is TGTGCCAGCAGCTGGACTCGGCCAGATACGCAGTATTTT. Protein: CASSWTRPDTQYF.

This clone showed up just a few times. The chain has TRBV19 and TRBJ2-5; 11 nucleotides match TRBD1. The CDR3 is made up of 13 amino acids. The V gene's germline CDR1 is LNHDA and CDR2 SQIVND (reference sequence). V dropped 4 bases and J dropped 5; count of bases not matched to a gene: 0. The chain's CDR3 is CASSRDRGETQYF. CDR3 bases: TGTGCCAGTAGTAGGGACAGGGGGGAGACCCAGTACTTC. The entire variable domain, with the rest obtained from reference TRBV19 and TRBJ2-5, is as follows: DGGITQSPKYLFRKEGQNVTLSCEQNLNHDAMYWYRQDPGQGLRLIYYSQIVNDFQKGDIAEGYSVSREKKESFPLTVTSAQKNPTAFYLCASSRDRGETQYFGPGTRLLVL.

The chain uses TRBV18 and TRBJ2-5, with D perhaps matching TRBD1 or TRBD2 (5 bases each). The CDR3 consists of 13 residues. The V end lost 2 bases, the J end lost 6 bases, and 10 bases lay between the germline ends. Looked up from germline, CDR1 is KGHSH and CDR2 is LQKENI. The CDR3 spells CASSPEGLKTQYF. For the CDR3, the DNA is TGTGCCAGCTCACCAGAGGGGCTAAAGACCCAGTACTTC. Combining the CDR3 with reference TRBV18 and TRBJ2-5 gives the whole variable domain NAGVMQNPRHLVRRRGQEARLRCSPMKGHSHVYWYRQLPEEGLKFMVYLQKENIIDESGMPKERFSAEFPKEGPSILRIQQVVRGDSAAYFCASSPEGLKTQYFGPGTRLLVL.

The chain employs TRBV5-4 and TRBJ2-3; TRBD1 is a possible D gene (6 bases). The germline V and J ends were trimmed by 3 bases and 0 bases, with 14 bases remaining between them. The CDR3 is 16 amino acids. CDR1 and CDR2 (germline): SGHNT, YYREEE (reference sequence). CDR3 protein: CASSSSGTLSTDTQYF. CDR3 DNA sequence: TGTGCCAGCAGCTCGTCCGGGACACTGAGCACAGATACGCAGTATTTT.

V is TRBV18 and J is TRBJ1-3; possibly TRBD1 for D (6 bases). CDR3 size: 15 residues. The ends were cut back, 6 bases at V and 0 bases at J, with 12 bases in the middle. Germline V gives CDR1 KGHSH, CDR2 LQKENI. CDR3: CASSPDRNSGNTIYF. Written as DNA, the CDR3 is TGTGCCAGCTCGCCGGACAGAAACTCTGGAAACACCATATATTTT.

The chain has TRBV10-3 and TRBJ2-7; TRBD2 is a possible D gene (6 bases). V was trimmed by 3 bases and J by 4 bases, leaving 16 bases between them. The CDR3 is 15 amino acids. Germline CDR1 reads ENHRY; CDR2 reads SYGVKD. The CDR3, as DNA: TGTGCCATCAGTGACGGGCCTAGCGACCTATACGAGCAGTACTTC. This encodes CAISDGPSDLYEQYF.

The chain uses TRBV29-1 and TRBJ2-7; a possible D gene is TRBD2 (6 bases). The V end lost 4 bases, the J end lost 6 bases, and 22 bases lay between the germline ends. CDR3 length: 15 residues. CDR1 is SQVTM and CDR2 is ANQGSEA in the germline V gene. CDR3 sequence (DNA): TGCAGCGTTGCCGTGCGCGGGACTGTCGGGGGCGAGCAGTACTTC. It yields the protein CSVAVRGTVGGEQYF.

This chain joins TRBV5-4 and TRBJ2-7; D is perhaps TRBD2 (6 bases). This CDR3 is 14 amino acids long. Per germline, CDR1 SGHNT and CDR2 YYREEE (reference sequence). Trimming removed 4 bases at V and 2 bases at J, with 13 bases between. CDR3: CASSRGTDAYEQYF. The DNA of the CDR3 is TGTGCCAGCAGCCGAGGGACTGACGCCTACGAGCAGTACTTC.

Worth noting for this clone: This sample includes further DNA sequences coding for the same CDR3. The chain carries TRBV18 and TRBJ2-1; tentative D call: TRBD2 (5 bases). Trimming stripped 4 bases from V and 0 bases from J, with 13 bases between. CDR3 length: 16 amino acids. Germline V gene lookup returns CDR1 KGHSH and CDR2 LQKENI. The CDR3 spells CASSRNRGSSYNEQFF. The DNA of the CDR3 is TGTGCCAGCTCACGCAATCGGGGTAGCTCCTACAATGAGCAGTTCTTC.

V gene TRBV6-5 combines with J gene TRBJ1-5; 7 nucleotides match TRBD1. V dropped 4 bases and J dropped 1; count of bases not matched to a gene: 7. This CDR3 contains 16 residues. Germline V gene lookup returns CDR1 MNHEY and CDR2 SVGAGI. CDR3 in DNA: TGTGCCAGCAGTTCCCGACAGGGAATGAGCAATCAGCCCCAGCATTTT. Encoded protein: CASSSRQGMSNQPQHF.

The V and J genes are TRBV5-1 and TRBJ1-4, with 8 bases lining up with TRBD1. V was pared by 5 bases and J by 5 bases, with 5 bases of the junction left unmatched. The length of the CDR3 is 14 residues. Germline loops: CDR1 SGHRS, CDR2 YFSETQ. DNA for the CDR3: TGCGCCAGCAGGTCCGGGACAGGAAATGAAAAACTGTTTTTT. Its translation: CASRSGTGNEKLFF.

The CDR3 DNA follows: TGTGCCAGCACCCCCCCCGGCTTGGGCACTGAAGCTTTCTTT. This translates into CASTPPGLGTEAFF. This rearrangement joins TRBV28 to TRBJ1-1; D gene unclear. CDR1 is MDHEN, CDR2 SYDVKM, per germline. The CDR3 is 14 amino acids. V lost 7 bases and J lost 4, with 16 bases in between.

This clone is judged medium-sized. The chain couples TRBV11-3 to TRBJ1-2; the D gene is possibly TRBD1 (6 bases). The length of the CDR3 is 14 residues. Looked up from germline, CDR1 is SGHNT and CDR2 is YENEEA. Trimming cost V 5 bases and J 2 bases, with 12 bases left between them. The CDR3 DNA reads as TGTGCCAGCAGCCCGGAAACAGGGAACTATGGCTACACCTTC. It yields the protein CASSPETGNYGYTF.

The V and J genes are TRBV28 and TRBJ2-2; maybe TRBD2 (6 bases). From germline, CDR1 is MDHEN and CDR2 SYDVKM. The CDR3 covers 15 residues. V was trimmed by 1 base and J by 0 bases, leaving 6 bases between them. This chain's CDR3 is CASSLLAANTGELFF. The CDR3 coding sequence is TGTGCCAGCAGTTTATTAGCGGCGAACACCGGGGAGCTGTTTTTT.

The rearrangement uses TRBV6-4 and TRBJ1-1, with D perhaps matching TRBD1 (5 bases). CDR1 is MRHNA, CDR2 SNTAGT, per germline. The CDR3 totals 12 residues. V was shortened by 2 bases and J by 10 bases, with 11 bases between the two germline ends. This CDR3 reads CASSDTRGTAFF. Here the CDR3 DNA reads TGTGCCAGCAGTGACACCCGGGGGACAGCTTTCTTT.

V is TRBV4-3 and J is TRBJ1-1; weak D call: TRBD1 (5 bases). The CDR3 covers 16 residues. Trimming shortened V by 0 bases and J by 5 bases, and 16 bases separated the two germline ends. CDR1 and CDR2 (germline): LGHNA, YSLEER. The CDR3 DNA is TGCGCCAGCAGCCAAGAATTCAGAAGGGGTAGGACTGAAGCTTTCTTT. It is translated as CASSQEFRRGRTEAFF.

The chain carries TRBV6-5 and TRBJ2-3, with D possibly TRBD2 on 5 matching bases. Trimming removed 4 bases from V and 10 bases from J, with 12 bases in between. Germline CDR1 and CDR2: MNHEY and SVGAGI. The CDR3 has 12 amino acids. DNA for the CDR3: TGTGCCAGCAGTTCCTTAGCGCCATCGCAGTATTTT. Translated: CASSSLAPSQYF.

The gene calls are TRBV5-5 and TRBJ1-5; possible D gene TRBD1, 5 bases. This CDR3 is built from 16 residues. Germline lookup yields CDR1 SGHKS and CDR2 YYEKEE (reference sequence). Trimming left V 2 bases short and J 1 base short, with 13 bases between. CDR3: CASSLLGESSNQPQHF. CDR3 sequence (DNA): TGTGCCAGCAGCTTATTGGGGGAGTCCAGCAATCAGCCCCAGCATTTT.

About this clone itself: Compared with germline, one end of the junction differs, possibly owing to a read error. The rearrangement uses TRBV7-2 and TRBJ2-1; 7 nucleotides match TRBD1. Germline V gene data show CDR1 as SGHTA and CDR2 as FQGNSA. The CDR3 has 13 amino acids. CDR3 DNA sequence: TGTGCCAGCACCTTAATTCAACAGGGGGAGCAGTTCTTC. It is translated as CASTLIQQGEQFF.

V gene TRBV9 combines with J gene TRBJ1-2; 9 nucleotides match TRBD1. V shed 0 bases, J shed 8 bases, and the junction held 11 bases outside the gene matches. The CDR3 has 16 amino acids. Germline CDR1 reads SGDLS; CDR2 reads YYNGEE. The CDR3 bases are TGTGCCAGCAGCGTAGACCCCCCCGGGACAGGGTACGGCTACACCTTC. Amino acid sequence: CASSVDPPGTGYGYTF. Using reference TRBV9 and TRBJ1-2 for the parts outside the CDR3, the full variable domain is DSGVTQTPKHLITATGQRVTLRCSPRSGDLSVYWYQQSLDQGLQFLIQYYNGEERAKGNILERFSAQQFPDLHSELNLSSLELGDSALYFCASSVDPPGTGYGYTFGSGTRLTVV.

The gene calls are TRBV25-1 and TRBJ1-4; D is unclear. Trimming removed 6 bases at V and 6 bases at J, with 14 bases between. This CDR3 has 14 amino acids. Germline CDR1 MGHDK, CDR2 SYGVNS. The CDR3 here is CASRKRDPYEKLFF. The CDR3 nucleotides read TGTGCCAGCAGGAAGAGAGACCCATATGAAAAACTGTTTTTT.

The chain couples TRBV15 to TRBJ1-4; D possibly corresponds to TRBD1 (6 bases). V was trimmed by 4 bases and J by 6 bases, leaving 15 bases between them. The germline CDR1 and CDR2 sequences are LNHNV and YYDKDF (reference sequence). The CDR3 totals 15 residues. The CDR3 here is CATSKPEGGYEKLFF. CDR3 nucleotide sequence: TGTGCCACCAGCAAACCCGAGGGGGGTTATGAAAAACTGTTTTTT.

The count of this clone is one. This chain joins TRBV5-1 and TRBJ2-7; 8 nucleotides line up with TRBD2. V was pared by 7 bases and J by 2 bases, with 14 bases of the junction left unmatched. Germline loops: CDR1 SGHRS, CDR2 YFSETQ. This CDR3 has 16 residues. The CDR3 DNA reads as TGCGCCAGCGGCCCGACGTTGCGGGAGGCCACCTACGAGCAGTACTTC. Its protein product is CASGPTLREATYEQYF.

The V call is TRBV5-6, the J call TRBJ2-7; D perhaps matches TRBD2 (6 bases). The CDR3 totals 14 residues. Germline V gene sequence: CDR1 SGHDT, CDR2 YYEEEE. The germline V and J ends were trimmed by 4 bases and 3 bases, with 14 bases remaining between them. The CDR3 DNA follows: TGTGCCAGCAGCAGTTGGGGGGAACTCTACGAGCAGTACTTC. It yields the protein CASSSWGELYEQYF.